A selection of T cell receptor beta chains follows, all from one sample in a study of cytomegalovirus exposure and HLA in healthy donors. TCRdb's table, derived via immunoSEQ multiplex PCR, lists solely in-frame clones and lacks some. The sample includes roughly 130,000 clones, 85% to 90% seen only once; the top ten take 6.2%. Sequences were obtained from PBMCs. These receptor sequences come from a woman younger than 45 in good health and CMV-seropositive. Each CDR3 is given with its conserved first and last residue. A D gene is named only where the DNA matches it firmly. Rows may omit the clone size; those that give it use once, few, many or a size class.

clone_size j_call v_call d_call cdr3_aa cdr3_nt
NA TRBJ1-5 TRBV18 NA CASSGEGDQPQHF TGTGCCAGCTCAGGAGAGGGTGATCAGCCCCAGCATTTT
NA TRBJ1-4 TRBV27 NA CASSPRQASNEKLFF TGTGCCAGCAGTCCGCGACAGGCGTCGAATGAAAAACTGTTTTTT
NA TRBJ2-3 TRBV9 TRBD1 CASSVYSGQGADTQYF TGTGCCAGCAGCGTATACTCGGGACAGGGGGCAGATACGCAGTATTTT
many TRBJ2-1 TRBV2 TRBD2 CARGLAGKEQFF TGTGCCAGGGGACTAGCGGGAAAGGAGCAGTTCTTC
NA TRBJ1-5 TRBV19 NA CASSNSPRANQPQHF TGTGCCAGTAGTAACTCCCCCAGGGCGAATCAGCCCCAGCATTTT
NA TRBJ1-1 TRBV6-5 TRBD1 CASSYFRTGGNTEAFF TGTGCCAGCAGTTATTTTCGGACAGGGGGGAACACTGAAGCTTTCTTT
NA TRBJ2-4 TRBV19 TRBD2 CASSTAGVVAKNIQYF TGTGCCAGTAGTACGGCGGGGGTTGTTGCCAAAAACATTCAGTACTTC
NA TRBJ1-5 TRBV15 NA CATSRDRQPQHF TGTGCCACCAGCAGAGATCGGCAGCCCCAGCATTTT
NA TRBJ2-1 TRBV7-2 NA CASSFSGGGYSYNEQFF TGTGCCAGCAGCTTCTCTGGCGGGGGCTATTCCTACAATGAGCAGTTCTTC
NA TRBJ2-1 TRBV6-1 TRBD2 CASSERGVAYNEQFF TGTGCCAGCAGTGAACGGGGGGTGGCCTACAATGAGCAGTTCTTC
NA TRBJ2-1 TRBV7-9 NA CASSLERGEQFF TGTGCCAGCAGCTTAGAAAGGGGTGAGCAGTTCTTC
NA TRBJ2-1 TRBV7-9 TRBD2 CASSQRLAGEGRAQFF TGTGCCAGCAGCCAAAGACTAGCGGGAGAGGGCCGGGCCCAGTTCTTC
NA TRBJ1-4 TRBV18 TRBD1 CASSPSQGAREKLFF TGTGCCAGCTCACCTTCACAGGGGGCTCGAGAAAAACTGTTTTTT
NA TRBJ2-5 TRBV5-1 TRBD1 CASSPGTGQETQYF TGCGCCAGCAGCCCCGGGACAGGCCAAGAGACCCAGTACTTC
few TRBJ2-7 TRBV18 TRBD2 CASSPQWTSGSKEQYF TGTGCCAGCTCACCACAATGGACTAGCGGGAGTAAAGAGCAGTACTTC
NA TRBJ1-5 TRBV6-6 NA CASTSRNQPQHF TGTGCCAGCACTTCCCGGAATCAGCCCCAGCATTTT
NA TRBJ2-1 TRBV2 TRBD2 CASSPRTSGGVNEQFF TGTGCCAGCAGTCCCAGGACTAGCGGGGGGGTCAATGAGCAGTTCTTC
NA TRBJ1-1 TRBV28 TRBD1 CASSLYRGATEAFF TGTGCCAGCAGTTTATACAGGGGGGCTACTGAAGCTTTCTTT
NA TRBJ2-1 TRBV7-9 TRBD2 CASSFNAGGQFF TGTGCCAGCAGCTTCAATGCGGGGGGTCAGTTCTTC
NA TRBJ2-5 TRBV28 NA CASNDRYQETQYF TGTGCCAGCAATGACAGGTACCAAGAGACCCAGTACTTC
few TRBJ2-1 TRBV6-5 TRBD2 CASSTTSGGPNEQFF TGTGCCAGCAGTACGACTAGCGGGGGGCCCAATGAGCAGTTCTTC
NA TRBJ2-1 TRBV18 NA CASSPRTPYNEQFF TGTGCCAGCTCGCCCCGGACTCCCTACAATGAGCAGTTCTTC
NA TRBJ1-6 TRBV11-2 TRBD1 CASSPGTGFRNSPLHF TGTGCCAGCAGCCCCGGGACAGGGTTCCGTAATTCACCCCTCCACTTT
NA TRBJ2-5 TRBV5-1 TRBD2 CASSSYLGRGETQYF TGCGCCAGCAGCTCCTACCTCGGGAGGGGAGAGACCCAGTACTTC
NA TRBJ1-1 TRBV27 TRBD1 CASRRTGVTEAFF TGTGCCAGCAGGCGTACAGGGGTCACTGAAGCTTTCTTT
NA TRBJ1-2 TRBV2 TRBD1 CASSGQGITYGYTF TGTGCCAGCAGCGGACAGGGGATTACCTATGGCTACACCTTC
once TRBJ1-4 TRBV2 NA CASSERGVGYEKLFF TGTGCCAGCAGTGAACGGGGGGTGGGGTACGAAAAACTGTTTTTT
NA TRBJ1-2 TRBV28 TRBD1 CASRRGTGGDNYGYTF TGTGCCAGCAGGAGGGGGACAGGGGGGGATAACTATGGCTACACCTTC
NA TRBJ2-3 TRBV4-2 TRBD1 CASSRGTGGADTQYF TGTGCCAGCAGCCGGGGGACAGGGGGCGCAGATACGCAGTATTTT
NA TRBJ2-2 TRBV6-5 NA CASTDTGTGELFF TGTGCCAGCACCGATACAGGGACCGGGGAGCTGTTTTTT
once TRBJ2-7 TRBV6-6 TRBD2 CASSAHGPGGEEQYF TGTGCCAGCAGTGCGCACGGGCCCGGGGGGGAAGAGCAGTACTTC
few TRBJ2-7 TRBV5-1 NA CASSLRSSYEQYF TGCGCCAGCAGCTTGCGGAGCTCCTACGAGCAGTACTTC
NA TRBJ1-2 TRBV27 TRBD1 CASSARNRGDSYGYTF TGTGCCAGCAGTGCCCGAAACAGGGGCGATAGCTATGGCTACACCTTC
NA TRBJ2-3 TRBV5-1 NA CASSPAPGTDTQYF TGCGCCAGCAGCCCCGCGCCAGGGACAGATACGCAGTATTTT
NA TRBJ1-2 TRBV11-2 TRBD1 CASSLVGVGQVYGYTF TGTGCCAGCAGCTTAGTAGGTGTCGGACAGGTCTATGGCTACACCTTC
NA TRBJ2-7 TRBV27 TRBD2 CASSPITSGGSYEQYF TGTGCCAGCAGCCCGATAACTAGCGGTGGATCCTACGAGCAGTACTTC
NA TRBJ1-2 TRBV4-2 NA CASSQGYSGPKNYGYTF TGTGCCAGCAGCCAAGGTTATTCAGGGCCTAAGAACTATGGCTACACCTTC